This is a list of T cell receptor beta chains from one sample in a study of human T cells and chemical hapten exposure. TCRdb re-called the 5' RACE reads with MiXCR, one entry per CDR3 protein. The data contain over 95,000 distinct CDR3 sequences, approximately 19% of them singletons. The receptors originated from a human donor in good health. Each CDR3 is given with its conserved first and last residue. Fields, in order: clone size, J gene, V gene, D gene, CDR3 protein, CDR3 DNA. A D gene is named only where the DNA matches it firmly. Clone size appears in some rows only: once, few, many, or a class for an expanded clone.

clone_size: NA
j_call: TRBJ1-1
v_call: TRBV30
d_call: TRBD1
cdr3_aa: CAWEGTGYTEAFF
cdr3_nt: TGTGCCTGGGAGGGGACAGGGTATACTGAAGCTTTCTTT

clone_size: many
j_call: TRBJ1-6
v_call: TRBV10-2
d_call: NA
cdr3_aa: CASDPGNSPLHF
cdr3_nt: TGCGCCAGCGATCCCGGTAATTCACCCCTCCACTTT

clone_size: few
j_call: TRBJ2-3
v_call: TRBV5-1
d_call: TRBD2
cdr3_aa: CASSSRSGRTDTQYF
cdr3_nt: TGCGCCAGCAGCTCCCGTAGCGGGAGGACAGATACGCAGTATTTT

clone_size: NA
j_call: TRBJ2-3
v_call: TRBV5-1
d_call: TRBD2
cdr3_aa: CASSQAREGADTQYF
cdr3_nt: TGCGCCAGCAGTCAGGCGCGGGAGGGCGCCGATACGCAGTATTTT

clone_size: NA
j_call: TRBJ2-7
v_call: TRBV27
d_call: TRBD1
cdr3_aa: CASQKDRAYEQYF
cdr3_nt: TGTGCCAGTCAAAAGGACAGGGCCTACGAGCAGTACTTC

clone_size: NA
j_call: TRBJ2-3
v_call: TRBV29-1
d_call: NA
cdr3_aa: CSVGSGPADTQYF
cdr3_nt: TGCAGCGTGGGGAGCGGCCCTGCAGATACGCAGTATTTT

clone_size: few
j_call: TRBJ2-7
v_call: TRBV18
d_call: TRBD2
cdr3_aa: CASSPSLAGFYEQYF
cdr3_nt: TGTGCCAGCTCACCCTCGCTAGCGGGGTTCTACGAGCAGTACTTC

clone_size: few
j_call: TRBJ2-1
v_call: TRBV7-3
d_call: TRBD2
cdr3_aa: CASSLVAGGGYNEQFF
cdr3_nt: TGTGCCAGCAGCCTAGTAGCGGGAGGGGGCTACAATGAGCAGTTCTTC

clone_size: NA
j_call: TRBJ2-7
v_call: TRBV28
d_call: NA
cdr3_aa: CDSSPPLGARQNEQYF
cdr3_nt: TGTGACAGCAGTCCCCCCCTTGGGGCGCGGCAGAACGAGCAGTACTTC

clone_size: NA
j_call: TRBJ1-5
v_call: TRBV28
d_call: NA
cdr3_aa: CASRIGSSEQPQHF
cdr3_nt: TGTGCCAGCAGGATAGGGTCGTCGGAACAGCCCCAGCATTTT

clone_size: NA
j_call: TRBJ2-3
v_call: TRBV6-5
d_call: NA
cdr3_aa: CASSYSRGGTDTQYF
cdr3_nt: TGTGCCAGCAGTTACTCCCGCGGGGGCACAGATACGCAGTATTTT

clone_size: few
j_call: TRBJ1-2
v_call: TRBV29-1
d_call: NA
cdr3_aa: CSVEGTKLNYGYTF
cdr3_nt: TGCAGCGTTGAAGGGACTAAGCTTAACTATGGCTACACCTTC

clone_size: NA
j_call: TRBJ2-1
v_call: TRBV6-2/TRBV6-3
d_call: NA
cdr3_aa: CASSYPGPRGNEQFF
cdr3_nt: TGTGCCAGCAGTTACCCGGGCCCAAGGGGCAATGAGCAGTTCTTC

clone_size: NA
j_call: TRBJ2-1
v_call: TRBV20-1
d_call: NA
cdr3_aa: CSVIGGNEQFF
cdr3_nt: TGCAGTGTCATAGGGGGGAATGAGCAGTTCTTC

clone_size: NA
j_call: TRBJ2-7
v_call: TRBV25-1
d_call: NA
cdr3_aa: CTSGDYEQYF
cdr3_nt: TGTACCAGCGGAGATTACGAGCAGTACTTC

clone_size: NA
j_call: TRBJ1-5
v_call: TRBV2
d_call: NA
cdr3_aa: CASRMNGGNQPQHF
cdr3_nt: TGTGCCAGCAGGATGAACGGGGGCAATCAGCCCCAGCATTTT

clone_size: many
j_call: TRBJ2-7
v_call: TRBV29-1
d_call: TRBD1
cdr3_aa: CSVEVGDRSYEQYF
cdr3_nt: TGCAGCGTTGAAGTCGGGGACAGATCCTACGAGCAGTACTTC

clone_size: NA
j_call: TRBJ2-3
v_call: TRBV9
d_call: TRBD1
cdr3_aa: CASSAQGVVLGTDTQYF
cdr3_nt: TGTGCCAGCAGCGCTCAGGGGGTGGTGTTAGGAACAGATACGCAGTATTTT

clone_size: NA
j_call: TRBJ2-3
v_call: TRBV6-5
d_call: NA
cdr3_aa: CASSYTEGHTDTQYF
cdr3_nt: TGTGCCAGCAGTTATACGGAGGGGCACACAGATACGCAGTATTTT

clone_size: few
j_call: TRBJ2-7
v_call: TRBV5-1
d_call: NA
cdr3_aa: CASNRGEYPYEQYF
cdr3_nt: TGCGCCAGTAATCGTGGGGAATATCCCTACGAGCAGTACTTC

clone_size: NA
j_call: TRBJ1-3
v_call: TRBV6-2/TRBV6-3
d_call: NA
cdr3_aa: CASSYWFSSGNTIYF
cdr3_nt: TGTGCCAGCAGTTACTGGTTCAGCTCTGGAAACACCATATATTTT

clone_size: few
j_call: TRBJ2-7
v_call: TRBV5-1
d_call: NA
cdr3_aa: CASSPEGRRSYEQYF
cdr3_nt: TGCGCCAGCAGCCCCGAGGGGCGCAGGTCCTACGAGCAGTACTTC

clone_size: few
j_call: TRBJ1-4
v_call: TRBV7-9
d_call: TRBD1
cdr3_aa: CASSPPGTGYEKLFF
cdr3_nt: TGTGCCAGCAGCCCCCCCGGGACAGGGTACGAAAAACTGTTTTTT

clone_size: NA
j_call: TRBJ1-1
v_call: TRBV4-2
d_call: NA
cdr3_aa: CASSQERGPEAFF
cdr3_nt: TGTGCCAGCAGCCAAGAGAGGGGCCCGGAAGCTTTCTTT

clone_size: few
j_call: TRBJ2-4
v_call: TRBV5-6
d_call: TRBD2
cdr3_aa: CASSLGYSGSSSLAKNIQYF
cdr3_nt: TGTGCCAGCAGCTTAGGGTATAGCGGGAGTTCCTCTCTAGCCAAAAACATTCAGTACTTC

clone_size: few
j_call: TRBJ2-7
v_call: TRBV6-1
d_call: NA
cdr3_aa: CASRDDPLYEQYF
cdr3_nt: TGTGCCAGCCGGGACGACCCTCTCTACGAGCAGTACTTC

clone_size: few
j_call: TRBJ2-7
v_call: TRBV5-1
d_call: NA
cdr3_aa: CASSFTTSPVDEQYF
cdr3_nt: TGCGCCAGCAGCTTCACTACCTCCCCCGTGGACGAGCAGTACTTC

clone_size: few
j_call: TRBJ2-1
v_call: TRBV28
d_call: NA
cdr3_aa: CASSFRSPTYNEQFF
cdr3_nt: TGTGCCAGCAGTTTTCGTAGCCCAACCTACAATGAGCAGTTCTTC

clone_size: few
j_call: TRBJ2-5
v_call: TRBV3-1
d_call: NA
cdr3_aa: CASSQHTETQYF
cdr3_nt: TGTGCCAGCAGCCAACACACGGAGACCCAGTACTTC

clone_size: NA
j_call: TRBJ2-5
v_call: TRBV2
d_call: NA
cdr3_aa: CASSEPRRDFQETQYF
cdr3_nt: TGTGCCAGCAGTGAACCCCGCAGGGACTTTCAAGAGACCCAGTACTTC

clone_size: NA
j_call: TRBJ2-7
v_call: TRBV4-1
d_call: TRBD1
cdr3_aa: CASSQPGTGAGEQYF
cdr3_nt: TGCGCCAGCAGCCAACCCGGGACAGGGGCGGGCGAGCAGTACTTC

clone_size: NA
j_call: TRBJ1-2
v_call: TRBV28
d_call: NA
cdr3_aa: CASSHRAPGRDYGYTF
cdr3_nt: TGTGCCAGCAGCCACCGTGCCCCGGGGAGGGACTATGGCTACACCTTC

clone_size: few
j_call: TRBJ1-6
v_call: TRBV28
d_call: NA
cdr3_aa: CASSLPGNSPLHF
cdr3_nt: TGTGCCAGCAGTTTACCTGGGAATTCACCCCTCCACTTT

clone_size: few
j_call: TRBJ2-4
v_call: TRBV6-6
d_call: NA
cdr3_aa: CASSTGQLAKNIQYF
cdr3_nt: TGTGCCAGCAGTACAGGACAACTAGCCAAAAACATTCAGTACTTC

clone_size: NA
j_call: TRBJ2-1
v_call: TRBV4-1
d_call: TRBD2
cdr3_aa: CASSQDGLAGPYNEQFF
cdr3_nt: TGCGCCAGCAGCCAAGATGGGCTAGCGGGACCCTACAATGAGCAGTTCTTC

clone_size: NA
j_call: TRBJ1-2
v_call: TRBV12-3/TRBV12-4
d_call: NA
cdr3_aa: CASSPERVGYYGYTF
cdr3_nt: TGTGCCAGCAGTCCCGAAAGGGTCGGCTACTATGGCTACACCTTC